These T cell receptor beta chains were read from a single sample in a study of T cell responses to AZD1222 COVID-19 vaccine. Sequencing used immunoSEQ multiplex PCR; TCRdb keeps in-frame clones, though not all of them. The table includes 100,000 to 150,000 clones, 70% to 90% detected once. The sequencing here drew on peripheral blood, taken on day 0 of AZD1222 vaccination. These TCRs come from an adult in good health. CDR3s include the opening cysteine and the closing phenylalanine or tryptophan. A D gene is named only where the DNA matches it firmly. Only part of the rows carry a size: once, few, many, or a class if the clone is expanded.

D gene | J gene | clone size | V gene | CDR3 protein | CDR3 DNA
TRBD1 | TRBJ2-2 | . | TRBV9 | CASSVAGGGTGELFF | TGTGCCAGCAGCGTAGCAGGGGGCGGCACCGGGGAGCTGTTTTTT
. | TRBJ1-1 | . | TRBV11-1 | CASSFDTEAFF | TGTGCCAGCAGCTTTGACACTGAAGCTTTCTTT
TRBD2 | TRBJ2-7 | . | TRBV10-2 | CASGLAGYEQYF | TGCGCCAGCGGGCTAGCGGGGTACGAGCAGTACTTC
. | TRBJ1-1 | . | TRBV18 | CASSESPAALNTEAFF | TGTGCCAGCTCCGAATCCCCAGCGGCGTTGAACACTGAAGCTTTCTTT
TRBD1 | TRBJ1-2 | . | TRBV28 | CASYGDRGGYTF | TGTGCCAGCTATGGGGACAGGGGTGGCTACACCTTC
TRBD2 | TRBJ2-3 | . | TRBV5-1 | CASSPLYLAGVPSTDTQYF | TGCGCCAGCAGCCCCCTTTATCTAGCGGGAGTCCCCAGCACAGATACGCAGTATTTT
. | TRBJ2-5 | . | TRBV9 | CAIPRWDNNQETQYF | TGTGCCATCCCGAGGTGGGACAACAACCAAGAGACCCAGTACTTC
. | TRBJ1-5 | . | TRBV7-8 | CASSSMTGGRGNQPQHF | TGTGCCAGCAGCTCCATGACGGGGGGCAGGGGCAATCAGCCCCAGCATTTT
TRBD2 | TRBJ2-3 | . | TRBV14 | CASSLSGATDTQYF | TGTGCCAGCAGCCTTAGCGGGGCCACAGATACGCAGTATTTT
. | TRBJ1-1 | . | TRBV29-1 | CSVDTGLNTEAFF | TGCAGCGTTGATACAGGGTTGAACACTGAAGCTTTCTTT
TRBD1 | TRBJ1-5 | . | TRBV19 | CASSSTGGNQPQHF | TGTGCCAGTAGTTCGACAGGGGGCAATCAGCCCCAGCATTTT
TRBD1 | TRBJ2-7 | . | TRBV2 | CASKVGQTFSYEQYF | TGTGCCAGCAAAGTGGGACAGACCTTCTCCTACGAGCAGTACTTC
. | TRBJ2-5 | few | TRBV6-5 | CASSQGIQGTQYF | TGTGCCAGCAGTCAGGGGATCCAAGGGACCCAGTACTTC
. | TRBJ2-2 | . | TRBV11-2 | CASTQNPTTGELFF | TGTGCCAGCACCCAAAACCCTACCACCGGGGAGCTGTTTTTT
. | TRBJ1-2 | . | TRBV11-2 | CASSAGLYGYTF | TGTGCCAGCAGCGCGGGCCTCTATGGCTACACCTTC
. | TRBJ1-1 | . | TRBV29-1 | CSVGGTDRTNTEAFF | TGCAGCGTTGGGGGAACCGACAGGACGAACACTGAAGCTTTCTTT
. | TRBJ1-2 | . | TRBV3-1/TRBV3-2 | CASSQRGGGYTF | TGTGCCAGCAGCCAACGAGGTGGAGGCTACACCTTC
. | TRBJ1-5 | . | TRBV18 | CASSPREGEAHSNQPQHF | TGTGCCAGCTCACCGAGGGAGGGGGAAGCTCATAGCAATCAGCCCCAGCATTTT
. | TRBJ2-3 | . | TRBV7-3 | CASSLSLATDTQYF | TGTGCCAGCAGCTTAAGCCTAGCGACAGATACGCAGTATTTT
TRBD1 | TRBJ1-4 | once | TRBV5-1 | CASSLLTGSNEKLFF | TGCGCCAGCAGCCTTTTGACAGGGTCTAATGAAAAACTGTTTTTT
TRBD1 | TRBJ1-5 | . | TRBV6-5 | CASRPRTGSQPQHF | TGTGCCAGCAGGCCCCGGACAGGCAGTCAGCCCCAGCATTTT
TRBD1 | TRBJ1-2 | . | TRBV9 | CASSGFGDRGRWTYGYTF | TGTGCCAGCAGCGGTTTTGGGGACAGGGGTCGTTGGACCTATGGCTACACCTTC
TRBD1 | TRBJ1-4 | . | TRBV7-9 | CASSLVRTGGAELFF | TGTGCCAGCAGCTTAGTGAGGACAGGGGGCGCGGAACTGTTTTTT
TRBD2 | TRBJ2-1 | . | TRBV11-2 | CASSLDRLAGGNEQFF | TGTGCCAGCAGCTTAGACCGACTAGCGGGAGGGAATGAGCAGTTCTTC
. | TRBJ2-7 | . | TRBV2 | CASGIGQGGEQYF | TGTGCCAGCGGAATAGGGCAGGGGGGCGAGCAGTACTTC
. | TRBJ2-7 | . | TRBV30 | CAWSGGVYEQYF | TGTGCCTGGAGTGGGGGTGTCTACGAGCAGTACTTC
TRBD1 | TRBJ1-2 | once | TRBV7-9 | CASSLTGGVYGYTF | TGTGCCAGCAGCCTAACAGGGGGCGTGTATGGCTACACCTTC
. | TRBJ2-7 | . | TRBV6-1 | CASSDGASYEQYF | TGTGCCAGCAGTGATGGGGCCTCCTACGAGCAGTACTTC
TRBD2 | TRBJ2-7 | . | TRBV29-1 | CSVGTSGYEQYF | TGCAGCGTTGGGACTAGCGGCTACGAGCAGTACTTC
. | TRBJ1-3 | once | TRBV13 | CASSSRPRRNTIYF | TGTGCCAGCAGCTCCAGACCTAGAAGGAACACCATATATTTT
. | TRBJ1-4 | . | TRBV27 | CASSRASVSNEKLFF | TGTGCCAGCAGTCGGGCCTCTGTGAGTAATGAAAAACTGTTTTTT
TRBD1 | TRBJ2-3 | few | TRBV7-8 | CASSLVRTGRLGWTDTQYF | TGTGCCAGCAGCTTAGTGAGGACAGGGCGGTTGGGATGGACAGATACGCAGTATTTT
. | TRBJ1-5 | . | TRBV27 | CASSNHGQSQPQHF | TGTGCCAGCAGTAACCATGGACAGTCTCAGCCCCAGCATTTT
. | TRBJ1-5 | . | TRBV2 | CASSPAYSNQPQHF | TGTGCCAGCAGCCCCGCCTATAGCAATCAGCCCCAGCATTTT
TRBD2 | TRBJ2-2 | few | TRBV3-1/TRBV3-2 | CASSPARTSGPTGELFF | TGTGCCAGCAGCCCGGCTCGGACTAGCGGACCCACCGGGGAGCTGTTTTTT